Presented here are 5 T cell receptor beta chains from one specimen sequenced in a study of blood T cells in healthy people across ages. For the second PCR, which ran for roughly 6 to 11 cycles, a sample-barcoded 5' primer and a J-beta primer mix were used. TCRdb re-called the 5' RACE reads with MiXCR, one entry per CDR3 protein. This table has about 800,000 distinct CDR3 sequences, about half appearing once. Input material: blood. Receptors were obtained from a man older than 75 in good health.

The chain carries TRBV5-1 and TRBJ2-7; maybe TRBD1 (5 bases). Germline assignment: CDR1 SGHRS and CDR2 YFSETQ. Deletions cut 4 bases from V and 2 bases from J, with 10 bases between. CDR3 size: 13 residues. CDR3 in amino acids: CASSTGHTYEQYF. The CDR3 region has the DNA TGCGCCAGCAGCACCGGACATACCTACGAGCAGTACTTC.

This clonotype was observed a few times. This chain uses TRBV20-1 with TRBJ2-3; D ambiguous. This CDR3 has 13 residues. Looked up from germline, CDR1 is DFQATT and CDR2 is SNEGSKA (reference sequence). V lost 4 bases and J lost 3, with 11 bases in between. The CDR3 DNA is TGCAGTGCTATCTCCTTTGGGACAGATACGCAGTATTTT. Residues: CSAISFGTDTQYF.

Written as DNA, the CDR3 is TGCAGCGCCGGAGCCCCGACGTCGGGCTACACCTTC. Translated, it gives CSAGAPTSGYTF. The V gene is TRBV29-1, the J gene TRBJ1-2; the D is unclear. This CDR3 is 12 amino acids long. V dropped 7 bases and J dropped 8 bases, with 17 bases sitting between them. Germline CDR1 SQVTM, CDR2 ANQGSEA.

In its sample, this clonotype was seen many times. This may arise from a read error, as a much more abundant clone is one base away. In DNA, the CDR3 is TGTGCCAGCAGCGTAACTAGCGGGTACAATGAGCAGTTCTTC. Its protein product is CASSVTSGYNEQFF. The chain is built from TRBV5-6 and TRBJ2-1, with 9 bases identical to TRBD2. The germline V gene encodes CDR1 SGHDT and CDR2 YYEEEE. This CDR3 contains 14 residues. Germline trimming cut 4 bases from V and 4 bases from J; bases unmatched to any gene: 3. Based on the CDR3 plus reference TRBV5-6 and TRBJ2-1, the full variable domain is DAGVTQSPTHLIKTRGQQVTLRCSPKSGHDTVSWYQQALGQGPQFIFQYYEEEERQRGNFPDRFSGHQFPNYSSELNVNALLLGDSALYLCASSVTSGYNEQFFGPGTRLTVL.

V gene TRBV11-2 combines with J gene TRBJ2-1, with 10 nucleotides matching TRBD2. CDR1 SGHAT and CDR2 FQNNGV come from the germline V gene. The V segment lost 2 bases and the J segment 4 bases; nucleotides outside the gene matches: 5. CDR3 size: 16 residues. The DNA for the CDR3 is TGTGCCAGCAGCTTATCACTAGCGGGATCTTACAATGAGCAGTTCTTC. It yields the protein CASSLSLAGSYNEQFF.